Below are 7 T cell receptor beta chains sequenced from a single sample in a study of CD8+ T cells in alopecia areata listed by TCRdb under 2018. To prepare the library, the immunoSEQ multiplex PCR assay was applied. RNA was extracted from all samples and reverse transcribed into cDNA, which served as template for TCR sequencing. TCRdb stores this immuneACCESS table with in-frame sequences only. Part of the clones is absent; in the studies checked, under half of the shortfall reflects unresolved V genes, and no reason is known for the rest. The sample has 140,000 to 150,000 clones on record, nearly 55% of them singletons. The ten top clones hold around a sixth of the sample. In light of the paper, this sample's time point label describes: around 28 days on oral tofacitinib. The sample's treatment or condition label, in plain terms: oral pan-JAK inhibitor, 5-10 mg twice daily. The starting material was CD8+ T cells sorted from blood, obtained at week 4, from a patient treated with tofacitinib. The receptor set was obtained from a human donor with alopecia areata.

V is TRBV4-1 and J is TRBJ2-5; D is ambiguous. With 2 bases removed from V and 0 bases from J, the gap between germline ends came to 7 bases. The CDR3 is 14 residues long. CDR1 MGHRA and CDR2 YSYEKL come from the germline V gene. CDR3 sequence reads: CASSQLSDQETQYF. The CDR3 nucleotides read TGCGCCAGCAGCCAATTGTCGGACCAAGAGACCCAGTACTTC.

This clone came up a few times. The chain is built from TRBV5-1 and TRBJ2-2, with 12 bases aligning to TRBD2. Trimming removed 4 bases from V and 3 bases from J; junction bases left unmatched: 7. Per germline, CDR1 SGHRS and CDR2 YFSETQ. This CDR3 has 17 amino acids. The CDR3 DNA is TGCGCCAGCAGCCTTCGACTAGCGGGGGCCTACACCGGGGAGCTGTTTTTT. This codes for CASSLRLAGAYTGELFF.

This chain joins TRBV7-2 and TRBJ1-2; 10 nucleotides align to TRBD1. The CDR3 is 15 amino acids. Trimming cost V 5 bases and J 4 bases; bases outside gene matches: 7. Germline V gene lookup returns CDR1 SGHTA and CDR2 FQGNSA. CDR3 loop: CASSDRQGAGYGYTF. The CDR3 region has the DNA TGTGCCAGCAGCGATAGACAGGGGGCAGGCTATGGCTACACCTTC.

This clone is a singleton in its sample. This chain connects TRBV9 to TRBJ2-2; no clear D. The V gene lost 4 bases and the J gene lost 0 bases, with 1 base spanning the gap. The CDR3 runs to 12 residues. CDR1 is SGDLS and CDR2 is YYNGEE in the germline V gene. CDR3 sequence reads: CASSSNTGELFF. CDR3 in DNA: TGTGCCAGCAGCTCGAACACCGGGGAGCTGTTTTTT.

This chain's CDR3 is CATSRDPGDRVGYTF. CDR3 DNA: TGTGCCACCAGCAGAGATCCTGGGGACAGGGTTGGCTACACCTTC. The chain employs TRBV15 and TRBJ1-2; TRBD1 matches 9 bases. CDR3 length: 15 amino acids. Germline values: CDR1 LNHNV, CDR2 YYDKDF (reference sequence). The J segment lost 7 bases and the V segment lost 0 bases, leaving 6 bases of the junction unmatched.

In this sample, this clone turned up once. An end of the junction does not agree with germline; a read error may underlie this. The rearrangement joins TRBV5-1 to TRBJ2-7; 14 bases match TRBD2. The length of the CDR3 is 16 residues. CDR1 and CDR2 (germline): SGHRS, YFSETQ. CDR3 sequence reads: CASSEGLAGASDEQYF. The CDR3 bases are TGCGCCAGCAGCGAGGGACTAGCGGGGGCCTCCGACGAGCAGTACTTC.

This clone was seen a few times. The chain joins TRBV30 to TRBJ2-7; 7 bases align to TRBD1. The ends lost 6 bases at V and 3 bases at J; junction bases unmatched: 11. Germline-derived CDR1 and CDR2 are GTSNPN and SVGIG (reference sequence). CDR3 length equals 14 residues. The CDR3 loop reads CACTAWTGLYEQYF. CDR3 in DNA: TGTGCCTGCACAGCCTGGACAGGTCTCTACGAGCAGTACTTC.